Below, 32 T cell receptor beta chains from the same sample are listed, as sequenced in a study of beta chain features in type 1 diabetes. The investigators reverse transcribed all of the isolated RNA, so they sequenced expressed TCRB transcripts. Some clones are missing from TCRdb's copy, which holds only in-frame ones; the method was immunoSEQ multiplex PCR. The sample carries 300,000 to 400,000 clones, approximately 8.2% recorded once. Sequences were obtained from central memory CD4+ T cells from blood. Every receptor here comes from a woman under 30 in good health.

The chain recombines TRBV19 with TRBJ2-1, with TRBD2 as a possible D gene (6 bases). V lost 5 bases to trimming and J lost 6 bases, with 14 bases between them. Germline CDR1 reads LNHDA; CDR2 reads SQIVND (reference sequence). This CDR3 is built from 14 residues. The CDR3 bases are TGTGCCAGTAGTCCAGGGACTTCGAGCAATGAGCAGTTCTTC. Protein sequence: CASSPGTSSNEQFF. The full variable domain, with the rest looked up from reference TRBV19 and TRBJ2-1, is DGGITQSPKYLFRKEGQNVTLSCEQNLNHDAMYWYRQDPGQGLRLIYYSQIVNDFQKGDIAEGYSVSREKKESFPLTVTSAQKNPTAFYLCASSPGTSSNEQFFGPGTRLTVL.

This clone was seen only a few times. The CDR3 nucleotides read TGTGCCAGCAGCCAAGATTACGGGCAGGACAATCAGCCCCAGCATTTT. Amino acids: CASSQDYGQDNQPQHF. V is TRBV4-2 and J is TRBJ1-5; no clear D gene. The CDR3 consists of 16 residues. Trimming stripped 0 bases from V and 3 bases from J, with 12 bases between. Germline V CDR1 and CDR2: LGHNA, YNFKEQ.

A few counts support this clone. The DNA of the CDR3 is TGTGCCATCAGGTCCACCGGGTCCCCAAACACTGAAGCTTTCTTT. Amino acid sequence: CAIRSTGSPNTEAFF. The chain couples TRBV10-3 to TRBJ1-1; D gene uncertain. Germline V gene data show CDR1 as ENHRY and CDR2 as SYGVKD. V was pared by 6 bases and J by 2 bases, with 16 bases between. The CDR3 is 15 residues long.

This clone was counted between two and nine times. The V gene is TRBV5-1, the J gene TRBJ2-2; tentatively, D is TRBD1 (6 bases). The V end lost 0 bases, the J end lost 3 bases, and 9 bases lay between the germline ends. Germline CDR1 reads SGHRS; CDR2 reads YFSETQ. CDR3 size: 15 residues. The CDR3 reads CASSLGTEYTGELFF. As DNA, the CDR3 is TGCGCCAGCAGCTTGGGGACAGAGTACACCGGGGAGCTGTTTTTT.

CDR3 sequence: CASSPYQGPSTDTQYF. The CDR3 DNA reads TGTGCCAGCAGCCCATATCAGGGACCTTCCACAGATACGCAGTATTTT. The J gene is TRBJ2-3, the V gene TRBV5-8, with D possibly being TRBD1 or TRBD2 (5 bases each). V gave up 4 bases and J gave up 2 bases, with 17 bases separating them. The CDR3 is 16 residues long. Germline-derived CDR1 and CDR2 are SGHTS and YDEGEE.

This clone was picked up a small number of times. The V call is TRBV5-4, the J call TRBJ2-2, with TRBD2 matching 10 bases. Germline lookup yields CDR1 SGHNT and CDR2 YYREEE (reference sequence). V trimming: 2 bases; J trimming: 6 bases; junction bases outside the gene matches: 4. This CDR3 spans 15 amino acids. The CDR3 protein is CASSFPLAGAGELFF. For the CDR3, the DNA is TGTGCCAGCAGCTTCCCTCTAGCGGGAGCCGGGGAGCTGTTTTTT.

The V gene is TRBV4-1, the J gene TRBJ2-1; perhaps TRBD1 as D (5 bases). The CDR3 runs 17 residues. Trimming shortened V by 5 bases and J by 5 bases, and 22 bases separated the two germline ends. Germline V gene lookup returns CDR1 MGHRA and CDR2 YSYEKL. This CDR3 reads CASSTPWTSINHNEQFF. The CDR3 DNA reads TGCGCCAGCAGCACCCCATGGACATCGATAAATCACAATGAGCAGTTCTTC.

This clone was detected only a few times. V is TRBV10-1 and J is TRBJ2-7; possibly TRBD1 for D (6 bases). Germline CDR1 is WNHNN and CDR2 is SYGVQD (reference sequence). This CDR3 spans 16 amino acids. V was cut by 2 bases and J by 6 bases, with 20 bases left in between. In DNA form, the CDR3 reads TGCGCCAGCAGTGAGCAAAACTCGGGACAAGGCTCCGAGCAGTACTTC. Its translation is CASSEQNSGQGSEQYF.

A word on this clone: Because it lacks the conserved phenylalanine or tryptophan at the end, this CDR3 is likely a read error. The DNA is omitted, as the CDR3 cannot be located on it reliably, and the CDR3 follows TCRdb's listing. The chain recombines TRBV5-6 with TRBJ2-7; TRBD2, the table's D call, lacks a check against the DNA. The CDR3 contains 12 residues when both ends are counted. Germline values: CDR1 SGHDT, CDR2 YYEEEE. This CDR3 reads CASSLGGAGLES.

The chain is built from TRBV4-3 and TRBJ2-7; 11 bases match TRBD2. The CDR3 is made up of 15 amino acids. The V gene's germline CDR1 is LGHNA and CDR2 YSLEER. The ends lost 2 bases at V and 3 bases at J; junction bases unmatched: 3. CDR3 residues: CASSQLAGGHYEQYF. For the CDR3, the DNA is TGCGCCAGCAGCCAACTAGCGGGAGGCCACTACGAGCAGTACTTC.

This clone was seen more than once but under ten times. The V gene is TRBV7-2, the J gene TRBJ1-5; D is undetermined. Germline CDR1 and CDR2: SGHTA and FQGNSA. V was pared by 4 bases and J by 3 bases, with 10 bases between. This CDR3 region has 14 residues. The chain's CDR3 is CASSSWDNNQPQHF. In DNA, the CDR3 is TGTGCCAGCAGCTCTTGGGATAACAATCAGCCCCAGCATTTT.

This clone turned up a few times. J is TRBJ2-3 and V is TRBV7-8; unclear D gene. The V end was cut by 1 base, the J end by 9 bases, with 14 bases between. Looked up from germline, CDR1 is SGHVS and CDR2 is FQNEAQ. The CDR3 is made up of 14 amino acids. DNA of the CDR3: TGTGCCAGCAGCTTAGGGGGAATAGTTAACACGCAGTATTTT. Amino acid sequence: CASSLGGIVNTQYF.

The chain links TRBV11-1 to TRBJ2-5; D gene ambiguous. From germline, CDR1 is SGHAT and CDR2 FQDESV (reference sequence). Trimming removed 7 bases from V and 4 bases from J, with 16 bases in between. The length of the CDR3 is 14 residues. Written as DNA, the CDR3 is TGTGCCAGCAAAGATCCCACCCTGGGAGAGACCCAGTACTTC. Protein product: CASKDPTLGETQYF.

This clone showed up many times. The V gene is TRBV5-6, the J gene TRBJ2-3; 10 bases are shared with TRBD2. CDR1 SGHDT and CDR2 YYEEEE come from the germline V gene. The V and J ends lost 1 base and 9 bases, in that order; junction bases with no gene match: 8. This CDR3 comprises 15 residues. This CDR3 reads CASSLNPAGGETQYF. The DNA of the CDR3 is TGTGCCAGCAGCTTGAATCCAGCGGGAGGGGAAACGCAGTATTTT.

This clone has a handful of counts. The gene calls are TRBV5-6 and TRBJ2-1, with 11 bases matching TRBD2. CDR3 length: 17 amino acids. From germline, CDR1 is SGHDT and CDR2 YYEEEE. The V segment lost 3 bases and the J segment 7 bases; nucleotides outside the gene matches: 12. The CDR3 DNA reads TGTGCCAGCAGCTACACTACCGGGACTAGCGGACAAAATGAGCAGTTCTTC. This translates into CASSYTTGTSGQNEQFF.

This rearrangement joins TRBV7-9 to TRBJ2-5; TRBD2 agrees at 7 bases. Germline trimming cut 5 bases from V and 3 bases from J; bases unmatched to any gene: 6. CDR3 length: 14 amino acids. Germline-derived CDR1 and CDR2 are SEHNR and FQNEAQ (reference sequence). The DNA of the CDR3 is TGTGCCAGCAGCGGACTAGGCAGGGAAGAGACCCAGTACTTC. It codes for CASSGLGREETQYF.

This clone was observed a handful of times. This chain uses TRBV7-8 with TRBJ2-1; tentatively, D is TRBD2 (5 bases). The germline V and J ends were trimmed by 0 bases and 8 bases, with 17 bases remaining between them. Looked up from germline, CDR1 is SGHVS and CDR2 is FQNEAQ. CDR3 size: 16 residues. This CDR3 is CASSLARFTRLYEQFF. The CDR3 nucleotides read TGTGCCAGCAGCTTAGCGCGATTCACTAGGCTGTATGAGCAGTTCTTC.

The chain links TRBV4-3 to TRBJ2-3; D is unclear. The CDR3 runs to 15 residues. Germline V gene data show CDR1 as LGHNA and CDR2 as YSLEER. V lost 0 bases, J lost 2 bases, and 9 bases lay in between. In nucleotides, the CDR3 is TGCGCCAGCAGCCAAGATCTTGGGTCCACAGATACGCAGTATTTT. Amino acids: CASSQDLGSTDTQYF.

This clone was counted a few times. This chain connects TRBV7-3 to TRBJ2-2; D gene uncertain. There are 14 residues in the CDR3. The germline V gene has CDR1 SGHTA and CDR2 FQGTGA. Between the trimmed V and J ends, which lost 0 bases and 5 bases, there was a span of 7 bases. In nucleotides, the CDR3 is TGTGCCAGCAGCTTAACTTCTGGGACCGGGGAGCTGTTTTTT. Its protein is CASSLTSGTGELFF. The complete variable domain, with remaining parts taken from reference TRBV7-3 and TRBJ2-2, reads GAGVSQTPSNKVTEKGKYVELRCDPISGHTALYWYRQSLGQGPEFLIYFQGTGAADDSGLPNDRFFAVRPEGSVSTLKIQRTERGDSAVYLCASSLTSGTGELFFGEGSRLTVL.

Here the CDR3 reads CASRLATGDQTGTEDYEQYF. CDR3 in DNA: TGTGCAAGTCGCTTAGCTACGGGTGACCAAACCGGGACAGAAGACTACGAGCAGTACTTC. V gene TRBV12-2 combines with J gene TRBJ2-7; the DNA was not compared with TRBD1, the D call given in the table. TRBV12-2 is assigned pseudogene status. The CDR3 consists of 20 residues.

In the case of this clone: The junction does not match germline at one end; this may be a read error. The V call is TRBV11-2, the J call TRBJ1-2; D unresolved. The germline V gene has CDR1 SGHAT and CDR2 FQNNGV. This CDR3 spans 12 amino acids. The DNA of the CDR3 is TGTGCCAGCAGCCTAGAGGGAGATGGCTACACCTTC. It yields the protein CASSLEGDGYTF.

The rearrangement joins TRBV27 to TRBJ1-4; D may be TRBD1 (6 bases). Trimming shortened V by 7 bases and J by 1 base, and 13 bases separated the two germline ends. The CDR3 covers 15 residues. Germline V gene sequence: CDR1 MNHEY, CDR2 SMNVEV (reference sequence). The CDR3 loop reads CASKRGGQTNEKLFF. CDR3 bases: TGTGCCAGCAAAAGGGGGGGGCAAACTAATGAAAAACTGTTTTTT.

This clone has just a few counts. The chain is built from TRBV7-2 and TRBJ2-3; 10 positions match TRBD2. CDR3 length: 14 residues. Germline values: CDR1 SGHTA, CDR2 FQGNSA. With V trimmed by 4 bases and J by 7 bases, 5 bases remained unmatched. CDR3 DNA: TGTGCCAGCAGCTCAGCGGGAGGGACGAATACGCAGTATTTT. Translated, it gives CASSSAGGTNTQYF.

V and J are TRBV29-1 and TRBJ1-1; D is unresolved. CDR1 is SQVTM, CDR2 ANQGSEA, per germline. Trimming took off 0 bases at V and 4 bases at J, with 6 bases between the two ends. This CDR3 is built from 12 residues. CDR3 protein: CSVEDVGTEAFF. The CDR3 DNA reads TGCAGCGTTGAAGATGTAGGCACTGAAGCTTTCTTT.

The rearrangement links TRBV7-8 to TRBJ2-2; possibly TRBD1 for D (5 bases). The V and J ends lost 4 bases and 7 bases respectively, with 10 bases between them. From germline, CDR1 is SGHVS and CDR2 FQNEAQ. This CDR3 comprises 13 residues. The CDR3 is CASSSRVDGELFF. CDR3 DNA sequence: TGTGCCAGCAGCTCCAGGGTCGACGGGGAGCTGTTTTTT.

The chain links TRBV15 to TRBJ2-3, with D possibly being TRBD1 or TRBD2 (5 bases each). This CDR3 has 15 residues. The V end lost 0 bases, the J end lost 1 base, and 8 bases lay between the germline ends. The germline CDR1 and CDR2 sequences are LNHNV and YYDKDF (reference sequence). The CDR3 DNA reads TGTGCCACCAGCAGAGAGGGGCGGGGCACAGATACGCAGTATTTT. Protein product: CATSREGRGTDTQYF.

The chain recombines TRBV11-2 with TRBJ2-1; 13 bases line up with TRBD2. V trimming: 5 bases; J trimming: 3 bases; junction bases outside the gene matches: 7. Germline CDR1 SGHAT, CDR2 FQNNGV. This CDR3 region has 17 residues. CDR3 residues: CASSDGLAGVGYNEQFF. In nucleotides, the CDR3 is TGTGCCAGCAGCGACGGACTAGCGGGAGTGGGCTACAATGAGCAGTTCTTC.

The gene calls are TRBV4-3 and TRBJ2-2; a weak D match, TRBD2 (6 bases). CDR1 and CDR2 (germline): LGHNA, YSLEER. The V gene lost 5 bases and the J gene lost 0 bases, with 10 bases spanning the gap. There are 15 residues in the CDR3. In DNA, the CDR3 is TGCGCCAGCAGCACGGGGGTCGCGAACACCGGGGAGCTGTTTTTT. Translation gives CASSTGVANTGELFF.

The CDR3 DNA sequence: TGTGCCACCAGCAGAGATTTCGAGGCTTGGGCTTTCTTT. This gives the protein CATSRDFEAWAFF. J is TRBJ1-1 and V is TRBV15; D remains unclear. The CDR3 is made up of 13 amino acids. Germline CDR1 and CDR2: LNHNV and YYDKDF (reference sequence). Between the trimmed V and J ends, which lost 0 bases and 11 bases, there was a span of 13 bases.

This chain links TRBV15 with TRBJ2-7; D remains unclear. The CDR3 consists of 14 residues. V lost 1 base to trimming and J lost 1 base, with 8 bases between them. Germline V gene lookup returns CDR1 LNHNV and CDR2 YYDKDF (reference sequence). The CDR3 DNA is TGTGCCACCAGCAGAGTAACGGGTTCCTACGAGCAGTACTTC. The encoded protein is CATSRVTGSYEQYF. Full variable domain (outside the CDR3, taken from reference TRBV15 and TRBJ2-7): DAMVIQNPRYQVTQFGKPVTLSCSQTLNHNVMYWYQQKSSQAPKLLFHYYDKDFNNEADTPDNFQSRRPNTSFCFLDIRSPGLGDTAMYLCATSRVTGSYEQYFGPGTRLTVT.

The V and J genes are TRBV9 and TRBJ1-2; 8 positions match TRBD1. V was clipped by 3 bases and J by 6 bases; unmatched bases: 4. The CDR3 contains 13 residues. Germline CDR1 SGDLS, CDR2 YYNGEE. CDR3 bases: TGTGCCAGCAGCGCAGGGGGCGGGGATGGCTACACCTTC. This encodes CASSAGGGDGYTF.

This clone was seen more than once but under ten times. The chain joins TRBV5-8 to TRBJ2-5; the D is unclear. V lost 2 bases, J lost 3 bases, and 8 bases lay in between. Germline V lookup: CDR1 SGHTS, CDR2 YDEGEE. The CDR3 covers 13 residues. DNA for the CDR3: TGTGCCAGCAGCTTCTGGAAGGAAGAGACCCAGTACTTC. It codes for CASSFWKEETQYF.